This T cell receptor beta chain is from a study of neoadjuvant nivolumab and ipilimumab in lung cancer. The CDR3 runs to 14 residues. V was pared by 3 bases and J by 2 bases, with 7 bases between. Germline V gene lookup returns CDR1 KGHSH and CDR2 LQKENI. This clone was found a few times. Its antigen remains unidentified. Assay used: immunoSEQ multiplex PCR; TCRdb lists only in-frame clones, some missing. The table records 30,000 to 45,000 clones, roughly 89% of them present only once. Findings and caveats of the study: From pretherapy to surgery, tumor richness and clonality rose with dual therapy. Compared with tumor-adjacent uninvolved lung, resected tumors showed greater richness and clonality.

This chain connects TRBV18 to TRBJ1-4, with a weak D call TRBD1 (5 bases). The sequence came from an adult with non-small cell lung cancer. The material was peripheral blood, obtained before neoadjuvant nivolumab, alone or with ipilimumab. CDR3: CASSPTATNEKLFF. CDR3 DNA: TGTGCCAGCTCACCGACAGCGACTAATGAAAAACTGTTTTTT.